This entry describes one TCR beta chain. Its antigen remains unidentified. The authors made TCR beta cDNA libraries by 5'RACE template switching. This switching added a universal primer site and UMIs. Using the 5' RACE reads, TCRdb records one entry per CDR3 protein without DNA. The specimen's table records about 460,000 distinct CDR3 sequences. These data belong to a study of T cells expressing NK-cell markers. Regarding the study as a whole: Whether the expanded NKG2C+ T cell clones recognized HCMV remained unclear.

The CDR3 is 15 amino acids. Germline lookup yields CDR1 SGDLS and CDR2 YYNGEE. The rearrangement uses TRBV9 and TRBJ1-1; TCRdb indicates TRBD1, and absent DNA this call remains unverified. The TCR was taken from a woman aged 45-65 years in good health. The sequenced sample was blood T cells: a sorted CD56 or NKG2C T cell subset, CD4+ or CD8+ T cells, or bulk PBMC T cells (not recorded which). The CDR3 reads CASSAEGVMNTEAFF. Supplemented by reference TRBV9 and TRBJ1-1, the full variable domain reads DSGVTQTPKHLITATGQRVTLRCSPRSGDLSVYWYQQSLDQGLQFLIQYYNGEERAKGNILERFSAQQFPDLHSELNLSSLELGDSALYFCASSAEGVMNTEAFFGQGTRLTVV.